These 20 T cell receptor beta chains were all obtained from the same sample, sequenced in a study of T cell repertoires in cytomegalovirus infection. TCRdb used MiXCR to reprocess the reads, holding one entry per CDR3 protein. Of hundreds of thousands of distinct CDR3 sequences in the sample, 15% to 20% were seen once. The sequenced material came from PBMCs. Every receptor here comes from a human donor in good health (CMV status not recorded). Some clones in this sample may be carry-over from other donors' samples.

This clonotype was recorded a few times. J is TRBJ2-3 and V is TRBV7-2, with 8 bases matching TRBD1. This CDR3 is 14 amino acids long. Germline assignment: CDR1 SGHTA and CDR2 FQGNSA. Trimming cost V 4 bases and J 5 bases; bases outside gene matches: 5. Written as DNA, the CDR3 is TGTGCCAGCAGCTCCGGACAGGGTGTAGATACGCAGTATTTT. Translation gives CASSSGQGVDTQYF. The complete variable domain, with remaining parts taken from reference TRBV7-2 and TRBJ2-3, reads GAGVSQSPSNKVTEKGKDVELRCDPISGHTALYWYRQSLGQGLEFLIYFQGNSAPDKSGLPSDRFSAERTGGSVSTLTIQRTQQEDSAVYLCASSSGQGVDTQYFGPGTRLTVL.

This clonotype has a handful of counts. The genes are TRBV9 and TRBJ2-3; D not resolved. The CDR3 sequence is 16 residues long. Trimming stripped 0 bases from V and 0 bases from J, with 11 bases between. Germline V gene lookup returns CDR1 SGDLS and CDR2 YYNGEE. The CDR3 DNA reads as TGTGCCAGCAGCGTAGCTCGGGCGGACAGCACAGATACGCAGTATTTT. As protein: CASSVARADSTDTQYF.

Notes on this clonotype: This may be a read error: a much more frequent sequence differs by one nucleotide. The DNA of the CDR3 is TGTGCCAGCACCGGCGGGGCAGGGCACGAGCAGTACTTC. Encoded protein: CASTGGAGHEQYF. V is TRBV6-5 and J is TRBJ2-7, with D tentatively TRBD2 (6 bases). The CDR3 runs to 13 residues. Germline V gene lookup returns CDR1 MNHEY and CDR2 SVGAGI. The V and J ends lost 7 bases and 5 bases respectively, with 15 bases between them.

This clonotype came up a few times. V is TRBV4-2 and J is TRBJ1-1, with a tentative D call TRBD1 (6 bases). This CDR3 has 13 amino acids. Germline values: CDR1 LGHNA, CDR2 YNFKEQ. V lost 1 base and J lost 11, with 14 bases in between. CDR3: CASSQGQGPLAFF. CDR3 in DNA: TGTGCCAGCAGCCAAGGTCAGGGGCCTCTTGCTTTCTTT.

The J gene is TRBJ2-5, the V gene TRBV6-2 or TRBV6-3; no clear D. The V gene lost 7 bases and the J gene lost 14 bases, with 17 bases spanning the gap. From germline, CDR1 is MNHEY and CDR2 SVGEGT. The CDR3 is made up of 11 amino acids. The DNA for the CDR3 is TGTGCCAGCATCTCTTCAGGAAAGAGTTACTTC. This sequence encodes CASISSGKSYF.

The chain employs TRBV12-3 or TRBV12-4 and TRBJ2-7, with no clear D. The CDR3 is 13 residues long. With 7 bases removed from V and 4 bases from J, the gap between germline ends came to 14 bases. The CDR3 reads CASTPRVGYEQYF. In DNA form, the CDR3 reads TGTGCCAGCACCCCTAGGGTCGGGTACGAGCAGTACTTC.

CDR3 sequence reads: CATSSDRGPGSPLHF. In DNA form, the CDR3 reads TGTGCCACCAGCAGTGACAGGGGGCCCGGTTCACCCCTCCACTTT. This chain joins TRBV15 and TRBJ1-6; TRBD1 matches 10 bases. The V and J ends lost 3 bases and 9 bases, in that order; junction bases with no gene match: 5. The CDR3 is made up of 15 amino acids. The germline V gene has CDR1 LNHNV and CDR2 YYDKDF (reference sequence).

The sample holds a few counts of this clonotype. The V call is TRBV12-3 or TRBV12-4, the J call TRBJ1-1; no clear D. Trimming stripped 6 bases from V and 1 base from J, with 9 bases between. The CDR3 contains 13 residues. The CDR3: CASSKRKNTEAFF. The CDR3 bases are TGTGCCAGCAGCAAAAGAAAGAACACTGAAGCTTTCTTT.

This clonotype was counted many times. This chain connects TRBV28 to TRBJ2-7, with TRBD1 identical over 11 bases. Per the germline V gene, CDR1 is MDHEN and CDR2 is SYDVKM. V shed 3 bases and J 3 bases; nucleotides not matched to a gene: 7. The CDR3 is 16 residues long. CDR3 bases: TGTGCCAGCAGTTTCGAATCCGGGACAGGGGGCTACGAGCAGTACTTC. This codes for CASSFESGTGGYEQYF.

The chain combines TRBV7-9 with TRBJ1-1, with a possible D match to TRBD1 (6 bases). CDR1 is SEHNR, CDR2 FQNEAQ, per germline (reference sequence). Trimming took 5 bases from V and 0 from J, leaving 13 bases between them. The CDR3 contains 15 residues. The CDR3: CASSRPTGLNTEAFF. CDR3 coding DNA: TGTGCCAGCAGCCGTCCTACAGGGTTGAACACTGAAGCTTTCTTT.

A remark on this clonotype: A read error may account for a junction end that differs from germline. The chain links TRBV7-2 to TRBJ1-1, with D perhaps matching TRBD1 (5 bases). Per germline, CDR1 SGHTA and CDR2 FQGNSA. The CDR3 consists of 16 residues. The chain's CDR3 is CASILPPGGVKAEAFF. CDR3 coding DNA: TGTGCCAGCATCTTACCGCCCGGGGGGGTGAAGGCTGAAGCTTTCTTT.

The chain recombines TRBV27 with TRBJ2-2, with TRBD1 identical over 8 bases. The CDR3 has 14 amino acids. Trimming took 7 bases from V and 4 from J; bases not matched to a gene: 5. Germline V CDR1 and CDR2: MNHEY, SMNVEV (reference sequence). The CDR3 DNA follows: TGTGCCAGCACCGGACAGGGTCTCACCGGGGAGCTGTTTTTT. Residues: CASTGQGLTGELFF.

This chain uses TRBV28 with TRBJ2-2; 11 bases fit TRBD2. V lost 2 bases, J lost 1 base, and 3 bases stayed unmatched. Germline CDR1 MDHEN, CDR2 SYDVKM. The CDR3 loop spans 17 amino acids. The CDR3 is CASSLKGLAVNTGELFF. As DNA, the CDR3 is TGTGCCAGCAGTTTAAAGGGACTAGCGGTGAACACCGGGGAGCTGTTTTTT.

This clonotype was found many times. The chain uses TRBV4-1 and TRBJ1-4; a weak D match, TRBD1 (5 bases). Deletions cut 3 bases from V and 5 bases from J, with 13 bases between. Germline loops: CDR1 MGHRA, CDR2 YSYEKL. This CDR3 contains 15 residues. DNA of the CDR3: TGCGCCAGCAGCCACTACGAGGGGAAGAATGAAAAACTGTTTTTT. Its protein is CASSHYEGKNEKLFF.

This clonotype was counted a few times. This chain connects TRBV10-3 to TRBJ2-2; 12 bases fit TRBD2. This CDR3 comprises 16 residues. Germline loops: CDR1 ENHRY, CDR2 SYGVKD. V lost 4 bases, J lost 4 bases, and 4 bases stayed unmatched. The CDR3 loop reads CAISGTSGEFTGELFF. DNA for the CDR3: TGTGCCATCAGTGGGACTAGCGGGGAATTCACCGGGGAGCTGTTTTTT.

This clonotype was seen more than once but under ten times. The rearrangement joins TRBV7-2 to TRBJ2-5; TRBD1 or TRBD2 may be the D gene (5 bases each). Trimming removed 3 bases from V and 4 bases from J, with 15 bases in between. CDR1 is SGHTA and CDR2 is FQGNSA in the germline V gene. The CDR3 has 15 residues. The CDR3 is CASSFQGFGGETQYF. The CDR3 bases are TGTGCCAGCAGCTTCCAGGGTTTTGGAGGAGAGACCCAGTACTTC. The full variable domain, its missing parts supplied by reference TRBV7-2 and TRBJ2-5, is GAGVSQSPSNKVTEKGKDVELRCDPISGHTALYWYRQSLGQGLEFLIYFQGNSAPDKSGLPSDRFSAERTGGSVSTLTIQRTQQEDSAVYLCASSFQGFGGETQYFGPGTRLLVL.

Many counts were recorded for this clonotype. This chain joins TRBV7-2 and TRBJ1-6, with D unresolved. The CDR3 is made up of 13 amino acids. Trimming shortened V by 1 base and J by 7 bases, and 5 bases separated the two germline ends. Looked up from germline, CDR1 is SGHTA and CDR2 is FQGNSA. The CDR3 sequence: CASSLVINSPLHF. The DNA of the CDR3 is TGTGCCAGCAGCTTAGTAATCAATTCACCCCTCCACTTT.

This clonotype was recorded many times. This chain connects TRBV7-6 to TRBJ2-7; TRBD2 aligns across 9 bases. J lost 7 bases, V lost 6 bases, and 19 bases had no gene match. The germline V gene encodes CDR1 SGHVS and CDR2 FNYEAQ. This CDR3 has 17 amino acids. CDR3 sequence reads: CASRLRGPLAGSDEQYF. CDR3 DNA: TGTGCCAGCAGGCTCCGGGGGCCCCTAGCGGGATCGGATGAGCAGTACTTC.

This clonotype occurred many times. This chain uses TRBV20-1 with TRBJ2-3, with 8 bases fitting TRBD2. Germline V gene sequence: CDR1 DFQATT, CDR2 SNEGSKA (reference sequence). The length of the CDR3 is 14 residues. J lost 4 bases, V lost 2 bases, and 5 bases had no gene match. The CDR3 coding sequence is TGCAGTGCTAGAACGCGGGGGGCCGCAGATACGCAGTATTTT. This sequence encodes CSARTRGAADTQYF.

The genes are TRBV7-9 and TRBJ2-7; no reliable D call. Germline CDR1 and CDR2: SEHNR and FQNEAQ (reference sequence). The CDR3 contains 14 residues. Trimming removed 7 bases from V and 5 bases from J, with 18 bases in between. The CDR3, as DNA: TGTGCCAGCACACGGATGGCGCAAGGCGACGAGCAGTACTTC. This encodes CASTRMAQGDEQYF.